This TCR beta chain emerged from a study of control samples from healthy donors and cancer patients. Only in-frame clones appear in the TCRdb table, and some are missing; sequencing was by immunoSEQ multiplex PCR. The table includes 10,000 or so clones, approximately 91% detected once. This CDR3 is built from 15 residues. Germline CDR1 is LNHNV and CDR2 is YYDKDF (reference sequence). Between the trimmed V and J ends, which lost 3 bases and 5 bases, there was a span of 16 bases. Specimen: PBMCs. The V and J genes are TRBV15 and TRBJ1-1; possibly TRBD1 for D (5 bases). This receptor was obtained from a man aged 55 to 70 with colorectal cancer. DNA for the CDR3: TGTGCCACCAGCAGCGGGGGGACCTCGAGGACTGAAGCTTTCTTT. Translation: CATSSGGTSRTEAFF. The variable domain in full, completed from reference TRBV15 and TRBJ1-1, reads DAMVIQNPRYQVTQFGKPVTLSCSQTLNHNVMYWYQQKSSQAPKLLFHYYDKDFNNEADTPDNFQSRRPNTSFCFLDIRSPGLGDTAMYLCATSSGGTSRTEAFFGQGTRLTVV.